Here is one T cell receptor (beta chain) with its context. Profiling relied on immunoSEQ multiplex PCR, and the TCRdb table lists in-frame clones only, not all of them. The data show 130,000 to 150,000 clones, 84% seen once. This specimen belongs to a study of blood T cell repertoires in COVID-19. Study overall: Spain, Italy and the United States supplied samples that represented acute and convalescent COVID-19.

V lost 3 bases to trimming and J lost 9 bases, with 11 bases between them. This CDR3 region has 11 residues. From germline, CDR1 is DFQATT and CDR2 SNEGSKA (reference sequence). The sample was peripheral blood. The receptor was isolated from a human donor in a cohort sampled during active COVID-19. The chain employs TRBV20-1 and TRBJ1-1, with D hard to call. The CDR3 region has the DNA TGCAGTGCTAGTAGGAGGCAGAAAGCTTTCTTT. Translating gives CSASRRQKAFF.